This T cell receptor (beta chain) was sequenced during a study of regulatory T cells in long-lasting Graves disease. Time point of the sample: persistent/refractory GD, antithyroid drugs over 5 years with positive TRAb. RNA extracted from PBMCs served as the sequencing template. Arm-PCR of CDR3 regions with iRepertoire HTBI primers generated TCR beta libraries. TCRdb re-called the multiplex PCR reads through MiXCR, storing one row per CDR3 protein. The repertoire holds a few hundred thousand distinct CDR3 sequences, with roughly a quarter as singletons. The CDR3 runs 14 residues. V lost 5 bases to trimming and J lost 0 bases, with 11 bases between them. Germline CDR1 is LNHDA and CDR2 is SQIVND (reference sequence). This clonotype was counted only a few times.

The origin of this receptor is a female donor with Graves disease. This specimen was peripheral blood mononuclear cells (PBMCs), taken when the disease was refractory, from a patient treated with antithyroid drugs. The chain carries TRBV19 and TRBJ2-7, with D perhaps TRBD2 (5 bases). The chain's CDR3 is CASSVGIGSYEQYF. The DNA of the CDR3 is TGTGCCAGTAGTGTCGGGATCGGCTCCTACGAGCAGTACTTC. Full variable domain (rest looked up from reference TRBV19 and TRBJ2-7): DGGITQSPKYLFRKEGQNVTLSCEQNLNHDAMYWYRQDPGQGLRLIYYSQIVNDFQKGDIAEGYSVSREKKESFPLTVTSAQKNPTAFYLCASSVGIGSYEQYFGPGTRLTVT.